This entry lists 13 T cell receptor beta chains sequenced from one sample in a study of blood T cells in healthy people across ages. Using a J-beta primer mix together with a sample-barcoded 5' primer, a second PCR was run for about 6 to 11 cycles. TCRdb re-called the 5' RACE reads through MiXCR, storing one row per CDR3 protein. Seen here are about 670,000 distinct CDR3 sequences, under 65% observed once, and the top ten hold around an eighth. Source material: blood. The receptors come from a woman over 75 in good health.

The chain is built from TRBV7-2 and TRBJ1-1; unclear D gene. CDR3 length: 13 residues. In germline, CDR1 is SGHTA, CDR2 FQGNSA. The V end was cut by 4 bases, the J end by 3 bases, with 9 bases between. The CDR3 protein is CASSSELDTEAFF. CDR3 DNA sequence: TGTGCCAGCAGCTCCGAGCTAGACACTGAAGCTTTCTTT.

The chain joins TRBV2 to TRBJ2-4; 11 positions match TRBD2. Germline V gene sequence: CDR1 SNHLY, CDR2 FYNNEI. The ends lost 7 bases at V and 4 bases at J; junction bases unmatched: 9. The CDR3 length is 16 residues. CDR3 sequence: CASKGGLAGGKNIQYF. DNA for the CDR3: TGTGCCAGCAAAGGAGGCCTAGCGGGGGGTAAAAACATTCAGTACTTC.

This chain joins TRBV5-1 and TRBJ2-7, with a possible D match to TRBD1 (5 bases). The CDR3 length is 15 residues. The V and J ends lost 0 bases and 4 bases respectively, with 14 bases between them. The germline gives CDR1 SGHRS, CDR2 YFSETQ. The DNA of the CDR3 is TGCGCCAGCAGCTTGGCATCAGGGCTTGTGTACGAGCAGTACTTC. Amino acid sequence: CASSLASGLVYEQYF.

This clonotype was recorded at least ten times. The chain uses TRBV10-3 and TRBJ1-2; D ambiguous. V lost 2 bases, J lost 5 bases, and 9 bases lay in between. CDR1 and CDR2 from the germline V gene are ENHRY and SYGVKD. The CDR3 extends over 13 amino acids. The CDR3 bases are TGTGCCATCAGTGAGCCCTACAGTTATGGCTACACCTTC. Its protein is CAISEPYSYGYTF.

The CDR3 bases are TGCGCCAGCAGCCTGGACAGGGGAGGGTATGGCTACACCTTC. This codes for CASSLDRGGYGYTF. This chain uses TRBV5-1 with TRBJ1-2; 9 nucleotides align to TRBD1. Germline CDR1 and CDR2: SGHRS and YFSETQ. The CDR3 runs to 14 residues. V lost 4 bases to trimming and J lost 5 bases; unmatched junction nucleotides: 6.

Written as DNA, the CDR3 is TGTGCCAGAGAAGCCCCCCCGGGTGGGAAACGTTGGGAGCAGTTCTTC. Encoded protein: CAREAPPGGKRWEQFF. The chain joins TRBV2 to TRBJ2-1; the D is unclear. Per germline, CDR1 SNHLY and CDR2 FYNNEI. V was shortened by 9 bases and J by 10 bases, with 28 bases between the two germline ends. The CDR3 loop spans 16 amino acids.

About this clonotype: This may be a read error, as it is one base from a much larger clone. V gene TRBV29-1 combines with J gene TRBJ2-3, with 7 bases lining up with TRBD1. The CDR3 runs 15 residues. Trimming took 7 bases from V and 0 from J; bases not matched to a gene: 10. CDR1 is SQVTM, CDR2 ANQGSEA, per germline. The CDR3 sequence is CSASNRGWSTDTQYF. The DNA of the CDR3 is TGCAGCGCATCGAACAGGGGTTGGAGCACAGATACGCAGTATTTT.

This clonotype was detected only a few times. This sequence joins TRBV25-1 and TRBJ2-3; 14 nucleotides agree with TRBD2. Trimming at V came to 2 bases and at J to 0 bases, leaving 4 bases not matched to a gene. The CDR3 is made up of 18 amino acids. The V gene's germline CDR1 is MGHDK and CDR2 SYGVNS. The CDR3 DNA reads TGTGCCAGCAGTGAAGGGACTAGCGGGGGTATTAGCACAGATACGCAGTATTTT. This translates into CASSEGTSGGISTDTQYF.

With regard to this clonotype: The junction does not match germline at one end; this may be a read error. The CDR3 DNA sequence: TGCGCCAGCAGCCCGGGACTAGCGGGCTCCTACGAGCAGTACTTC. This codes for CASSPGLAGSYEQYF. J is TRBJ2-7 and V is TRBV18; TRBD2 matches 12 bases. From germline, CDR1 is KGHSH and CDR2 LQKENI. CDR3 size: 15 residues. The full variable domain, completed using reference TRBV18 and TRBJ2-7, is NAGVMQNPRHLVRRRGQEARLRCSPMKGHSHVYWYRQLPEEGLKFMVYLQKENIIDESGMPKERFSAEFPKEGPSILRIQQVVRGDSAAYFCASSPGLAGSYEQYFGPGTRLTVT.

The chain uses TRBV4-1 and TRBJ2-5, with TRBD2 identical over 8 bases. V gave up 4 bases and J gave up 3 bases; unmatched junction bases: 10. Germline V gives CDR1 MGHRA, CDR2 YSYEKL. The CDR3 contains 16 residues. The CDR3 is CASSLFWTSPKETQYF. The CDR3 DNA reads TGCGCCAGCAGCCTTTTCTGGACTAGCCCAAAAGAGACCCAGTACTTC.

As regards this clonotype: Relative to the germline gene, one junction end is altered; a read error may explain this. The J gene is TRBJ2-3, the V gene TRBV5-5; D ambiguous. Germline V gene lookup returns CDR1 SGHKS and CDR2 YYEKEE (reference sequence). CDR3 size: 12 residues. DNA of the CDR3: TGTGCCGGCAGCCCATACACAGATACGCAGTATTTT. Its translation is CAGSPYTDTQYF.

On this clonotype: In this CDR3 the conserved last residue, phenylalanine or tryptophan, is missing, so a read error is likely. The genes are TRBV5-1 and TRBJ2-1; 8 nucleotides line up with TRBD2. Germline CDR1 and CDR2: SGHRS and YFSETQ. The CDR3 runs to 16 residues. Germline trimming cut 3 bases from V and 2 bases from J; bases unmatched to any gene: 7. CDR3 protein: CASSSSGRRPYNEQFS. The CDR3 DNA follows: TGCGCCAGCAGCTCCAGCGGGAGAAGGCCCTACAATGAGCAGTTCTCC.

V gene TRBV6-1 combines with J gene TRBJ1-2; TRBD1 might be the D (5 bases). The CDR3 has 14 amino acids. Trimming cost V 2 bases and J 8 bases, with 15 bases left between them. Germline V lookup: CDR1 MNHNS, CDR2 SASEGT. In DNA, the CDR3 is TGTGCCAGCAGTGAAACGGCTGGGGGTTACGGCTACACCTTC. It specifies CASSETAGGYGYTF.